This T cell receptor (beta chain) was obtained from a study of cytomegalovirus exposure and HLA in healthy donors. The overall study: Within the Caucasian-associated ancestry cluster were roughly 82% of the 398 genotyped donors.

It was with 60 Vbeta and 13 Jbeta primers that the PCR ran. In the authors' workflow: In a later analysis, around 11 million of 75 million to 85 million unique beta chains occurred in at least two donors. Data came from immunoSEQ multiplex PCR; TCRdb stores just in-frame clones and leaves some out. Clone size and V and J calls were adopted from that table, with D and trimming inferred from the DNA. Here the sample table reports 55,000 to 65,000 clones. Germline V CDR1 and CDR2: SQVTM, ANQGSEA. The CDR3 sequence is 13 residues long. The ends were cut back, 4 bases at V and 0 bases at J, with 7 bases in the middle.

Sequenced: PBMCs. The TCR was taken from a woman aged 18 to 35 in good health and CMV-seronegative. V gene TRBV29-1 combines with J gene TRBJ2-1, with D hard to call. The CDR3 reads CSVALSSYNEQFF. The CDR3 DNA follows: TGCAGCGTTGCCTTGAGCTCCTACAATGAGCAGTTCTTC.